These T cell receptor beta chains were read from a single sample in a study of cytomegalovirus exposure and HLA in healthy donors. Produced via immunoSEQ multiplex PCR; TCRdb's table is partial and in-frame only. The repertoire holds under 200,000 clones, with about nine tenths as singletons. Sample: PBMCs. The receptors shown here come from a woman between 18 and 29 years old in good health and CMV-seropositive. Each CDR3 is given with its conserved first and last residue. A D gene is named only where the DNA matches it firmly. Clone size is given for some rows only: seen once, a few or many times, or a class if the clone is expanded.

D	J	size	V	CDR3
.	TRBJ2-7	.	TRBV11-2	CASSFGTSGQSEQYF
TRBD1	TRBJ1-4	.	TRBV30	CAWRFRGPNEKLFF
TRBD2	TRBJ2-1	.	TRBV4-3	CASSQSRLAYNEQFF
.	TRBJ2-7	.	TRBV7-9	CASSFTGYEQYF
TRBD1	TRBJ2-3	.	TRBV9	CASSARTGARGTDTQYF
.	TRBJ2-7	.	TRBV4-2	CASSQVGTPTYEQYF
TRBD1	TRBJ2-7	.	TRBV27	CASSLSPLGGFYEQYF
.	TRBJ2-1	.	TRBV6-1	CASSETTPQFF
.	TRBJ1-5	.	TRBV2	CASSGRQTTEPQHF
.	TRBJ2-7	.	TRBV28	CASSGGSSYEQYF
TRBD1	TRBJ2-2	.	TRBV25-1	CASSRQGDLNTGELFF
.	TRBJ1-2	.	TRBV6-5	CASSQDLLGGGYTF
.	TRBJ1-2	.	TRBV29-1	CSVKTGFGVGTF
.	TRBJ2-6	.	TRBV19	CASRSGGSGANVLTF
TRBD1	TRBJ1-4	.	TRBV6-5	CASSKTGFGDEKLFF
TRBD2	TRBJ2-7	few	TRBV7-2	CASSLAPSGMVAQYF
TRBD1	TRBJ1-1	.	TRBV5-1	CASSYSGQGSTEAFF
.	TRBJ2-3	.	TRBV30	CAWSEAGRGNTQYF
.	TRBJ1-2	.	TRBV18	CASSPPDRPNYGYTF
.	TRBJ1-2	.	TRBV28	CASTGGVIFPALYGYTF
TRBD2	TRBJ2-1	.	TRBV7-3	CASSPTSGRARNEQFF
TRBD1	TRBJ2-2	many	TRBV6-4	CASSDSTGATGELFF
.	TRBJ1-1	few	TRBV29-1	CSVKQGNTEAFF
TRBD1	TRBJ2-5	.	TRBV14	CASYTQPGQSQETQYF
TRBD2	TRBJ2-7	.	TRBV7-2	CASSLLMTSGSYEQYF
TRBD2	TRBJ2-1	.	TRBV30	CAWSIGLAGVKGNEQFF
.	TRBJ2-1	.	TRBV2	CASGGPVQFF
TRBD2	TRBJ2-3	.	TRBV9	CASRPSGRGDTQYF
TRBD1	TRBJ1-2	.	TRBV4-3	CASSNEKARDRDYNYGYTF
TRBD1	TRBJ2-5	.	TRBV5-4	CASSRDRGGETQYF
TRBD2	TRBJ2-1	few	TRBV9	CASSARTSGHNEQFF
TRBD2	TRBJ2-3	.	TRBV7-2	CASSLRVAGYGADTQYF
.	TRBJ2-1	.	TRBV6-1	CASDEGQTYNEQFF
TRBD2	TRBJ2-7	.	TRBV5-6	CASSTSGSSYEQYF
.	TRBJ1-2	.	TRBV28	CASSPTVGGYTF
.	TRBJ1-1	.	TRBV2	CASSDQGGTEAFF
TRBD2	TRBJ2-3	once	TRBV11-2	CASTRWGASGRADTQYF
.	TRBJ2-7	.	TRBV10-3	CAISGGADTTGYYSYEQYF
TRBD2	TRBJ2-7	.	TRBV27	CASSLWGGPNEQYF
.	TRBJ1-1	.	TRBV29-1	CSVEALNTEAFF
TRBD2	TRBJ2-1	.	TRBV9	CASSDKGLAHNEQFF
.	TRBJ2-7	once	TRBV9	CASSGGPLQTLYEQYF
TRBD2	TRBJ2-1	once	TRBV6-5	CASRSSGGSYNEQFF
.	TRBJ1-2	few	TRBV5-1	CASRVRGYGYTF
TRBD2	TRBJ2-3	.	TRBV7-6	CASRAGEAGDTQYF
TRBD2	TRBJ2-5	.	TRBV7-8	CASSRPPGLAGMKSLVQETQYF
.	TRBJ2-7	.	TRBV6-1	CASTPIGASRYEQYF
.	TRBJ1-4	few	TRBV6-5	CASSYTGNEKLFF
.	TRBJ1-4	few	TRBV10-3	CAISDPPGDEKLFF
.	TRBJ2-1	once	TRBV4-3	CASSQAIYSYNEQFF
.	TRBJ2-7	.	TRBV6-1	CASSRFDGSYYEQYF
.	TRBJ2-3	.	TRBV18	CASSSHPGVTDTQYF
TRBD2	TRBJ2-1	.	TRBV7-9	CASSSRLAVNEQFF
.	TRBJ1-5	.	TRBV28	CASSPPGPNSNQPQHF
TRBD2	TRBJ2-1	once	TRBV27	CASSPLQTSGIYNEQFF
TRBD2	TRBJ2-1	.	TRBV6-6	CASSYQTSVEQFF